The rows below give T cell receptor beta chains drawn from one sample of a study of shared clonotypes between healthy human individuals. Only in-frame clones appear in the TCRdb table, and some are missing; sequencing was by immunoSEQ multiplex PCR. This table holds about 2.4 million clones, over 85% found once. Sequencing used naive CD4+ T cells from PBMCs. These receptors originate from a man aged 18 to 30 in good health. Some clones in this sample may be carry-over from other donors' samples. The CDR3 runs from the conserved cysteine through the conserved F or W. D genes are given only for firm matches. Not every row has a clone size; where given, it reads once, few, many or a size class.

>TRBD1|TRBJ1-3|TRBV9|NA
CASSVVGQGGNTIYF
TGTGCCAGCAGCGTAGTAGGACAGGGGGGAAACACCATATATTTT
>NA|TRBJ1-2|TRBV30|few
CAWNRGENYGYTF
TGTGCCTGGAATCGGGGCGAGAACTATGGCTACACCTTC
>NA|TRBJ2-3|TRBV5-6|NA
CASSFHTSTDTQYF
TGTGCCAGCAGCTTCCACACAAGCACAGATACGCAGTATTTT
>NA|TRBJ1-5|TRBV28|NA
CASSPPGRSNQPQHF
TGTGCCAGCAGTCCGCCGGGAAGGAGCAATCAGCCCCAGCATTTT
>NA|TRBJ1-5|TRBV5-1|NA
CASSWGADKPGNQPQHF
TGCGCCAGCAGCTGGGGGGCAGACAAACCAGGCAATCAGCCCCAGCATTTT
>TRBD1|TRBJ1-2|TRBV20-1|NA
CSAHRGVGYTF
TGCAGTGCTCACAGGGGGGTAGGCTACACCTTC
>TRBD1|TRBJ1-1|TRBV18|NA
CASSPRQGGIVSEAFF
TGTGCCAGCTCACCGCGACAGGGGGGGATAGTCTCTGAAGCTTTCTTT
>NA|TRBJ2-2|TRBV18|NA
CASSPGIFGGGELFF
TGTGCCAGCTCACCAGGGATTTTCGGCGGCGGGGAGCTGTTTTTT
>NA|TRBJ1-1|TRBV28|once
CASGGPNTEAFF
TGTGCCAGCGGGGGACCGAACACTGAAGCTTTCTTT
>TRBD1|TRBJ1-2|TRBV7-9|once
CASSLAPTGRRDNYGYTF
TGTGCCAGCAGCTTAGCCCCGACAGGGAGGAGGGATAACTATGGCTACACCTTC
>NA|TRBJ1-1|TRBV5-1|NA
CASSLRGARTEAFF
TGCGCCAGCAGCTTGCGGGGGGCGCGCACTGAAGCTTTCTTT
>NA|TRBJ1-4|TRBV7-2|NA
CASSLVGGTQTNEKLFF
TGTGCCAGCAGCTTAGTGGGAGGCACCCAAACTAATGAAAAACTGTTTTTT
>TRBD1|TRBJ1-1|TRBV7-6|NA
CASSLRGTGPYSTEAFF
TGTGCCAGCAGCTTAAGGGGGACAGGTCCCTATTCCACTGAAGCTTTCTTT
>NA|TRBJ2-7|TRBV10-2|NA
CASSADGGLPYEQYF
TGCGCCAGCAGTGCCGATGGAGGTTTACCCTACGAGCAGTACTTC
>TRBD1|TRBJ1-5|TRBV15|NA
CATSPGQGSNQPQHF
TGTGCCACCAGCCCGGGACAGGGGTCCAATCAGCCCCAGCATTTT
>NA|TRBJ2-4|TRBV6-5|NA
CASSYSGVAKNIQYF
TGTGCCAGCAGTTACTCTGGAGTAGCCAAAAACATTCAGTACTTC
>NA|TRBJ1-4|TRBV5-6|NA
CASSLGGRTNEKLFF
TGTGCCAGCAGCTTGGGGGGGCGGACTAATGAAAAACTGTTTTTT
>NA|TRBJ1-4|TRBV4-2|NA
CASSRQGGDDEKLFF
TGTGCCAGCAGCCGACAAGGGGGGGATGATGAAAAACTGTTTTTT
>TRBD1|TRBJ1-5|TRBV7-2|NA
CASSLGGTATYSNQPQHF
TGTGCCAGCAGCTTAGGGGGGACAGCTACTTATAGCAATCAGCCCCAGCATTTT
>NA|TRBJ2-7|TRBV29-1|NA
CSARRDRGLAEQYF
TGCAGCGCCAGAAGGGACAGGGGACTAGCGGAGCAGTACTTC
>TRBD2|TRBJ2-7|TRBV7-6|NA
CASSQRRAGGPLEQYF
TGTGCCAGCAGCCAACGGCGGGCGGGAGGGCCGTTGGAGCAGTACTTC
>NA|TRBJ1-1|TRBV5-4|NA
CASSWRRQLVNTEAFF
TGTGCCAGCAGCTGGAGACGACAGCTCGTGAACACTGAAGCTTTCTTT
>NA|TRBJ2-2|TRBV27|NA
CASSGSWGGEIGELFF
TGTGCCAGCAGTGGGTCTTGGGGGGGCGAGATCGGGGAGCTGTTTTTT
>NA|TRBJ1-4|TRBV5-1|NA
CASSLDRATNEKLFF
TGCGCCAGCAGCTTGGACAGGGCGACTAATGAAAAACTGTTTTTT
>TRBD1|TRBJ2-5|TRBV11-2|once
CASSLARGRGETQYF
TGTGCCAGCAGCTTAGCGAGGGGGCGCGGAGAGACCCAGTACTTC
>TRBD1|TRBJ1-1|TRBV6-5|once
CASSLNRGRGAEAFF
TGTGCCAGCAGTTTAAACAGGGGGCGAGGGGCTGAAGCTTTCTTT
>NA|TRBJ1-2|TRBV6-5|once
CASSPRDNYGYTF
TGTGCCAGCAGTCCCCGGGACAACTATGGCTACACCTTC
>NA|TRBJ2-7|TRBV10-1|NA
CASSGAGWSLEQYF
TGCGCCAGCAGTGGAGCCGGGTGGTCTCTCGAGCAGTACTTC
>TRBD1|TRBJ2-5|TRBV7-9|NA
CASSLVPGQGKETQYF
TGTGCCAGCAGCTTAGTACCGGGACAGGGGAAAGAGACCCAGTACTTC
>TRBD2|TRBJ2-1|TRBV19|NA
CASSLAGGYNEQFF
TGTGCCAGTAGCTTAGCGGGAGGCTACAATGAGCAGTTCTTC
>NA|TRBJ2-2|TRBV4-1|few
CASSPHTGELFF
TGCGCCAGCAGCCCACACACCGGGGAGCTGTTTTTT
>TRBD1|TRBJ2-5|TRBV28|once
CASSLPPTGEETQYF
TGTGCCAGCAGTCTCCCCCCGACAGGGGAGGAGACCCAGTACTTC
>TRBD2|TRBJ2-1|TRBV7-9|NA
CASSLSLAGINEQFF
TGTGCCAGCAGCTTATCCCTAGCGGGAATCAATGAGCAGTTCTTC
>TRBD1|TRBJ2-2|TRBV7-2|NA
CASSVQGSSNTGELFF
TGTGCCAGCAGCGTACAGGGGAGTTCGAACACCGGGGAGCTGTTTTTT
>NA|TRBJ1-5|TRBV7-2|NA
CASSLVQVGNQPQHF
TGTGCCAGCAGCTTAGTTCAGGTCGGCAATCAGCCCCAGCATTTT
>TRBD1|TRBJ1-1|TRBV7-9|few
CASSWTGNTEAFF
TGTGCCAGCAGCTGGACAGGGAACACTGAAGCTTTCTTT
>NA|TRBJ2-1|TRBV2|NA
CASSGLTTDNEQFF
TGTGCCAGCAGCGGCCTAACTACGGACAATGAGCAGTTCTTC
>NA|TRBJ1-2|TRBV6-5|NA
CASSYAGARGYTF
TGTGCCAGCAGTTACGCGGGGGCGCGAGGCTACACCTTC
>NA|TRBJ2-2|TRBV5-1|NA
CASSLLPQGSGNTGELFF
TGCGCCAGCAGCTTGCTTCCCCAGGGCTCAGGCAACACCGGGGAGCTGTTTTTT
>NA|TRBJ2-4|TRBV5-1|NA
CASSWEQDDIQYF
TGCGCCAGCAGCTGGGAACAGGATGACATTCAGTACTTC
>NA|TRBJ2-6|TRBV4-2|NA
CASSPLGSGSGANVLTF
TGTGCCAGCAGCCCTTTAGGCAGCGGGTCTGGGGCCAACGTCCTGACTTTC
>NA|TRBJ2-2|TRBV18|NA
CASSPNRGTNTGELFF
TGTGCCAGCTCACCAAATAGGGGCACGAACACCGGGGAGCTGTTTTTT
>NA|TRBJ2-2|TRBV5-6|NA
CASSLGGAGTGELFF
TGTGCCAGCAGCTTGGGGGGCGCGGGCACCGGGGAGCTGTTTTTT
>TRBD1|TRBJ1-4|TRBV5-1|NA
CASSSQGGNEKLFF
TGCGCCAGCAGCAGTCAGGGGGGTAATGAAAAACTGTTTTTT
>NA|TRBJ1-3|TRBV29-1|NA
CSVSVGNTIYF
TGCAGCGTCTCGGTTGGAAACACCATATATTTT
>NA|TRBJ1-3|TRBV30|NA
CAWSVILGADTIYF
TGTGCCTGGAGTGTAATATTGGGGGCGGACACCATATATTTT
>NA|TRBJ2-2|TRBV19|NA
CASSILTGELFF
TGTGCCAGTAGTATTTTGACCGGGGAGCTGTTTTTT
>NA|TRBJ1-1|TRBV9|NA
CASSGGTPQGAFF
TGTGCCAGCAGCGGCGGGACCCCCCAGGGGGCTTTCTTT
>TRBD1|TRBJ1-1|TRBV7-9|NA
CASSLSQPQGAFF
TGTGCCAGCAGCTTATCTCAACCACAGGGGGCTTTCTTT
>TRBD1|TRBJ1-2|TRBV5-4|NA
CASSPGTGGEGGYTF
TGTGCCAGCAGCCCCGGGACAGGGGGGGAAGGCGGCTACACCTTC
>NA|TRBJ1-1|TRBV11-2|NA
CASSLDSNTEAFF
TGTGCCAGCAGCTTAGATTCGAACACTGAAGCTTTCTTT
>TRBD1|TRBJ2-7|TRBV19|NA
CASKKTGTGFNEQYF
TGTGCCAGTAAGAAAACCGGGACAGGGTTCAACGAGCAGTACTTC
>NA|TRBJ2-1|TRBV18|NA
CASSPLAGSNEQFF
TGTGCCAGCTCACCACTCGCGGGATCCAATGAGCAGTTCTTC
>TRBD2|TRBJ2-7|TRBV5-1|NA
CASSLGSRTSGSNEQYF
TGCGCCAGCAGCTTGGGGTCCCGGACTAGCGGGAGCAACGAGCAGTACTTC
>TRBD2|TRBJ2-2|TRBV13|NA
CASSLVVLSGRFTGELFF
TGTGCCAGCAGCTTAGTTGTTTTAAGCGGGAGATTTACCGGGGAGCTGTTTTTT